These 11 T cell receptor beta chains were sequenced from one sample in a study of T cells in Graves' hyperthyroidism and ophthalmopathy. The investigators amplified TCR beta CDR3 regions from RNA transcripts. HTBI primers drove first-round RT-PCR of the TCR CDR3. TCRdb ran MiXCR on the multiplex PCR reads and lists one entry per CDR3 protein. The repertoire holds fewer than 400,000 distinct CDR3 sequences, with approximately 15% as singletons. Sample: blood. The receptors derive from a woman in her late teens or twenties with Graves' hyperthyroidism that later progressed to Graves' ophthalmopathy.

This chain uses TRBV6-5 with TRBJ1-3; 7 bases are a match to TRBD1. Germline trimming cut 4 bases from V and 4 bases from J; bases unmatched to any gene: 10. Germline CDR1 MNHEY, CDR2 SVGAGI. The CDR3 is 16 residues long. The CDR3 DNA follows: TGTGCCAGCAGTTCCCCTTGGGGGACAGACGGAAACACCATATATTTT. It yields the protein CASSSPWGTDGNTIYF.

This clonotype was observed at least ten times. The V and J genes are TRBV18 and TRBJ1-2; D unresolved. Trimming shortened V by 0 bases and J by 3 bases, and 8 bases separated the two germline ends. The CDR3 length is 14 residues. In germline, CDR1 is KGHSH, CDR2 LQKENI. The CDR3 spells CASSPPARDYGYTF. CDR3 DNA: TGTGCCAGCTCACCACCCGCCCGGGACTATGGCTACACCTTC.

This clonotype was detected many times. The J gene is TRBJ2-1, the V gene TRBV27; 9 bases align to TRBD2. The length of the CDR3 is 18 residues. V trimming: 1 base; J trimming: 6 bases; junction bases outside the gene matches: 13. The germline V gene encodes CDR1 MNHEY and CDR2 SMNVEV (reference sequence). The CDR3 DNA follows: TGTGCCAGCAGTTTATATGGGCCGGGACTAGCCCGAGCCAATGAGCAGTTCTTC. Its translation: CASSLYGPGLARANEQFF.

This clonotype has more than one count but fewer than ten. J is TRBJ2-7 and V is TRBV20-1; TRBD1 might be the D (5 bases). The CDR3 runs to 13 residues. Germline V gene lookup returns CDR1 DFQATT and CDR2 SNEGSKA (reference sequence). V lost 6 bases and J lost 0, with 12 bases in between. The CDR3 loop is CSADTPSSYEQYF. Here the CDR3 DNA reads TGCAGTGCGGACACCCCGAGCTCCTACGAGCAGTACTTC.

Worth noting for this clonotype: Given a much more abundant clone one base away, this may be a read error. This rearrangement joins TRBV20-1 to TRBJ2-7, with TRBD1 matching over 9 bases. Looked up from germline, CDR1 is DFQATT and CDR2 is SNEGSKA (reference sequence). The CDR3 totals 13 residues. The DNA for the CDR3 is TGCAGTGCTTGGACAGGGGACGACTACGAGCAGTGCTTC. Its translation: CSAWTGDDYEQCF.

In its sample, this clonotype was seen many times. CDR3 in DNA: TGTGCCAGCAGCCGACTAGCCGGGGTAGTTACCGGGGAGCTGTTTTTT. This encodes CASSRLAGVVTGELFF. J is TRBJ2-2 and V is TRBV5-5, with 7 bases aligning to TRBD2. CDR3 length equals 16 residues. V trimming: 4 bases; J trimming: 5 bases; junction bases outside the gene matches: 11. Germline V gene lookup returns CDR1 SGHKS and CDR2 YYEKEE (reference sequence).

V and J are TRBV30 and TRBJ1-1; D is unclear. CDR3 length equals 10 residues. V gave up 5 bases and J gave up 6 bases, with 7 bases separating them. The germline V gene has CDR1 GTSNPN and CDR2 SVGIG (reference sequence). This chain's CDR3 is CAWGRAEAFF. The CDR3 nucleotides are TGTGCCTGGGGGAGGGCTGAAGCTTTCTTT.

This clonotype was seen at least ten times. The chain couples TRBV5-1 to TRBJ2-1, with TRBD1 matching over 7 bases. Germline CDR1 reads SGHRS; CDR2 reads YFSETQ. The CDR3 is 15 amino acids. Trimming cost V 0 bases and J 5 bases; bases outside gene matches: 5. CDR3 bases: TGCGCCAGCAGCTTGGACAGGGGAGTGAACAATGAGCAGTTCTTC. Translated: CASSLDRGVNNEQFF.

The chain recombines TRBV28 with TRBJ1-1; D unclear. V shed 8 bases and J shed 1 base, with 11 bases lying between them. The CDR3 is 13 residues long. Looked up from germline, CDR1 is MDHEN and CDR2 is SYDVKM. The CDR3, as DNA: TGTGCCAGCGTAGGTTTGGGGAACACTGAAGCTTTCTTT. Residues: CASVGLGNTEAFF.

At least ten counts were recorded for this clonotype. J is TRBJ2-7 and V is TRBV5-6, with D possibly TRBD2 on 5 matching bases. The V and J ends lost 2 bases and 5 bases respectively, with 8 bases between them. Germline V CDR1 and CDR2: SGHDT, YYEEEE. The CDR3 extends over 12 amino acids. CDR3 bases: TGTGCCAGCAGCTTACTAGTTAACGAGCAGTACTTC. Its translation: CASSLLVNEQYF.

There are many counts of this clonotype. This chain uses TRBV20-1 with TRBJ2-5; the match to TRBD1 covers 9 bases. From germline, CDR1 is DFQATT and CDR2 SNEGSKA (reference sequence). Trimming took 6 bases from V and 4 from J; bases not matched to a gene: 9. The CDR3 totals 14 residues. CDR3 sequence: CSAMGQGLRETQYF. In DNA form, the CDR3 reads TGCAGTGCCATGGGACAGGGCCTAAGAGAGACCCAGTACTTC.